This T cell receptor (beta chain) was found in a study of control samples from healthy donors and cancer patients. Sequenced by immunoSEQ multiplex PCR; TCRdb stores in-frame clones only, minus some. The repertoire holds 100,000 to 150,000 clones, with more than 70% as singletons. The V end lost 4 bases, the J end lost 7 bases, and 15 bases lay between the germline ends. The CDR3 length is 13 residues. Germline V CDR1 and CDR2: SGDLS, YYNGEE. This clone has only a few counts. This sequence originates from a man aged 60 to 75 in good health. Sequenced: blood. The rearrangement uses TRBV9 and TRBJ2-7, with D unresolved. The CDR3 spells CASSKNTVSEQYF. CDR3 in DNA: TGTGCCAGCAGCAAGAACACAGTTAGTGAGCAGTACTTC.